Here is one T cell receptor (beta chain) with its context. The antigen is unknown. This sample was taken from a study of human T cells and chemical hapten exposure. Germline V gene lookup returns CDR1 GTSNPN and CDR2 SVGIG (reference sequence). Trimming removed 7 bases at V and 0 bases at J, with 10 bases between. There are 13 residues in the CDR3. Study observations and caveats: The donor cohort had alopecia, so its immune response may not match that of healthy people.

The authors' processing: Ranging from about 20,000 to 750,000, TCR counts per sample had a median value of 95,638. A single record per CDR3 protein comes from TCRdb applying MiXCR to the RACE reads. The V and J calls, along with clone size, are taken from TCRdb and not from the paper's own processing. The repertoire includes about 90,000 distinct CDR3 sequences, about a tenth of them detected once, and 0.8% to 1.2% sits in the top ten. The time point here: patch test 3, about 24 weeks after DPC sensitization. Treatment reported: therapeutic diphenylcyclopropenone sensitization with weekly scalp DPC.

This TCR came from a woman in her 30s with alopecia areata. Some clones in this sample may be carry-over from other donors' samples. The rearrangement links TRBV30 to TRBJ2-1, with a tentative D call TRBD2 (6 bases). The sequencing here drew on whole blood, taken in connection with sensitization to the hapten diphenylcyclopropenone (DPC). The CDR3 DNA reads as TGTGCCTATCCCGGGAGCTCCTACAATGAGCAGTTCTTC. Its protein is CAYPGSSYNEQFF.